This T cell receptor (beta chain) was obtained from a study of CD8 T cells in ankylosing spondylitis. On this clonotype: Its antigen is not identified.

One entry per CDR3 protein, called by TCRdb with MiXCR from the 5' RACE reads. The sample records some 30,000 distinct CDR3 sequences, 12% to 15% being singletons. The CDR3 has 11 amino acids. V was shortened by 10 bases and J by 4 bases, with 7 bases between the two germline ends. Looked up from germline, CDR1 is SEHNR and CDR2 is FQNEAQ (reference sequence). Points from the study as a whole: Disease-linked clones bore a CD8+ phenotype, appearing relatively rarely in peripheral blood. It was reported that disease-linked clones were significantly enriched in matched ankylosing spondylitis synovial fluid. About 8 highly homologous variants made up a TCR beta motif that seemed to typify ankylosing spondylitis blood.

The sequence was collected from a male donor with ankylosing spondylitis or in good health (not recorded which). The rearrangement links TRBV7-9 to TRBJ2-2; perhaps TRBD1 as D (5 bases). Sequencing was performed on blood. For the CDR3, the DNA is TGTGCCACGACAGTCACCGGGGAGCTGTTTTTT. Residues: CATTVTGELFF. Full variable domain (outside the CDR3, taken from reference TRBV7-9 and TRBJ2-2): DTGVSQNPRHKITKRGQNVTFRCDPISEHNRLYWYRQTLGQGPEFLTYFQNEAQLEKSRLLSDRFSAERPKGSFSTLEIQRTEQGDSAMYLCATTVTGELFFGEGSRLTVL.